This T cell receptor (beta chain) is from a study of response to subunit inactivated influenza vaccine. This clonotype was counted at least ten times. One entry per CDR3 protein results from TCRdb running MiXCR on the RT-PCR reads. Here the sample spans roughly 570,000 distinct CDR3 sequences, 10% to 15% being singletons. The V end was cut by 1 base, the J end by 2 bases, with 11 bases between. The CDR3 extends over 15 amino acids. Germline CDR1 reads SGHTA; CDR2 reads FQGNSA. Source: PBMCs from blood, taken roughly 48 days after vaccination. V usage is TRBV7-2 and J usage is TRBJ2-5; D possibly corresponds to TRBD2 (5 bases). The TCR sequence derives from a man over 45 who received an inactivated influenza vaccine. The CDR3 DNA reads TGTGCCAGCAGCTTAGTTAGACTACAGCAAGAGACCCAGTACTTC. It yields the protein CASSLVRLQQETQYF.